The rows below give T cell receptor beta chains drawn from one sample of a study of Tregs in tolerant kidney transplant recipients. Some clones are missing from TCRdb's copy, which holds only in-frame ones; the method was immunoSEQ multiplex PCR. Among over 50,000 clones, 65% to 85% were seen once, and the ten largest hold 4% to 6.5%. The source material was CD4+ T cells from blood. The source is a human donor in good health. CDR3s include the opening cysteine and the closing phenylalanine or tryptophan. The order of the fields is V gene, J gene, D gene, clone size, CDR3 protein, CDR3 DNA. The D gene is left open where the match is weak. Not every row has a clone size; where given, it reads once, few, many or a size class.

v_call: TRBV30; j_call: TRBJ2-3; d_call: NA; clone_size: NA; cdr3_aa: CAWGLADTQYF; cdr3_nt: TGTGCCTGGGGGTTAGCAGATACGCAGTATTTT
v_call: TRBV19; j_call: TRBJ2-3; d_call: NA; clone_size: NA; cdr3_aa: CASSTTSRADTQYF; cdr3_nt: TGTGCCAGTAGTACAACCTCACGGGCAGATACGCAGTATTTT
v_call: TRBV9; j_call: TRBJ2-2; d_call: NA; clone_size: few; cdr3_aa: CASSHLQARTGELFF; cdr3_nt: TGTGCCAGCAGCCACCTACAGGCCCGCACCGGGGAGCTGTTTTTT
v_call: TRBV7-2; j_call: TRBJ2-3; d_call: NA; clone_size: NA; cdr3_aa: CASSFAGDTQYF; cdr3_nt: TGTGCCAGCAGCTTTGCGGGGGATACGCAGTATTTT
v_call: TRBV5-4; j_call: TRBJ2-5; d_call: NA; clone_size: NA; cdr3_aa: CASSQFPGLKQETQYF; cdr3_nt: TGTGCCAGCAGCCAATTCCCGGGACTCAAACAAGAGACCCAGTACTTC
v_call: TRBV15; j_call: TRBJ1-2; d_call: NA; clone_size: once; cdr3_aa: CATSMGGRNYGYTF; cdr3_nt: TGTGCCACCAGCATGGGTGGGAGAAACTATGGCTACACCTTC
v_call: TRBV11-2; j_call: TRBJ2-3; d_call: NA; clone_size: few; cdr3_aa: CASSLRSSSTDTQYF; cdr3_nt: TGTGCCAGCAGCTTAAGATCTTCTAGCACAGATACGCAGTATTTT
v_call: TRBV18; j_call: TRBJ1-3; d_call: NA; clone_size: NA; cdr3_aa: CASSPSGRGNTIYF; cdr3_nt: TGTGCCAGCTCACCATCAGGGAGGGGAAACACCATATATTTT
v_call: TRBV10-3; j_call: TRBJ2-1; d_call: TRBD2; clone_size: NA; cdr3_aa: CAIRLVGLAGVPNNEQFF; cdr3_nt: TGTGCCATCAGATTGGTGGGACTAGCGGGAGTCCCCAACAATGAGCAGTTCTTC
v_call: TRBV18; j_call: TRBJ2-3; d_call: NA; clone_size: NA; cdr3_aa: CASSQFTDTQYF; cdr3_nt: TGTGCCAGCTCACAGTTCACAGATACGCAGTATTTT
v_call: TRBV29-1; j_call: TRBJ1-1; d_call: NA; clone_size: medium-sized; cdr3_aa: CSVDAGFEAFF; cdr3_nt: TGCAGCGTTGACGCAGGGTTTGAAGCTTTCTTT
v_call: TRBV7-3; j_call: TRBJ2-7; d_call: NA; clone_size: once; cdr3_aa: CASSFYEGPYEQYF; cdr3_nt: TGTGCCAGCAGCTTTTATGAGGGGCCCTATGAGCAGTACTTC
v_call: TRBV6-1; j_call: TRBJ1-2; d_call: NA; clone_size: few; cdr3_aa: CASSLNYGYTF; cdr3_nt: TGTGCCAGCAGTCTCAACTATGGCTACACCTTC
v_call: TRBV5-1; j_call: TRBJ2-2; d_call: TRBD1; clone_size: NA; cdr3_aa: CASSLDRSGGSYTGELFF; cdr3_nt: TGCGCCAGCAGCTTGGATCGGTCAGGGGGCAGCTACACCGGGGAGCTGTTTTTT
v_call: TRBV12-5; j_call: TRBJ2-1; d_call: TRBD1; clone_size: once; cdr3_aa: CASGFGTGREQFF; cdr3_nt: TGTGCTAGTGGTTTCGGGACAGGCAGGGAGCAGTTCTTC
v_call: TRBV9; j_call: TRBJ2-3; d_call: NA; clone_size: NA; cdr3_aa: CASSVETSTDTQYF; cdr3_nt: TGTGCCAGCAGCGTAGAAACTAGCACAGATACGCAGTATTTT
v_call: TRBV27; j_call: TRBJ1-1; d_call: NA; clone_size: NA; cdr3_aa: CASRQNTEAFF; cdr3_nt: TGTGCCAGCAGACAGAACACTGAAGCTTTCTTT
v_call: TRBV4-1; j_call: TRBJ1-5; d_call: NA; clone_size: NA; cdr3_aa: CASSQGNGRRGGNPQHF; cdr3_nt: TGCGCCAGCAGCCAAGGAAACGGTCGGCGGGGGGGTAATCCCCAGCATTTT
v_call: TRBV6-1; j_call: TRBJ2-3; d_call: NA; clone_size: few; cdr3_aa: CASSQVIGGTDTQYF; cdr3_nt: TGTGCCAGCAGTCAGGTAATCGGGGGCACAGATACGCAGTATTTT
v_call: TRBV4-1; j_call: TRBJ2-5; d_call: TRBD2; clone_size: NA; cdr3_aa: CASSQGQAGGKETQYF; cdr3_nt: TGCGCCAGCAGCCAAGGACAAGCGGGAGGGAAGGAGACCCAGTACTTC
v_call: TRBV11-2; j_call: TRBJ1-4; d_call: TRBD1; clone_size: NA; cdr3_aa: CASSRTGTGGEKLFF; cdr3_nt: TGTGCCAGCAGCCGGACCGGGACAGGGGGTGAAAAACTGTTTTTT
v_call: TRBV10-3; j_call: TRBJ1-2; d_call: NA; clone_size: NA; cdr3_aa: CAISESWEANYGYTF; cdr3_nt: TGTGCCATCAGTGAGTCATGGGAGGCCAACTATGGCTACACCTTC
v_call: TRBV28; j_call: TRBJ2-2; d_call: NA; clone_size: NA; cdr3_aa: CASRPGAGNLQDTGELFF; cdr3_nt: TGTGCCAGCAGGCCAGGGGCAGGGAACCTCCAGGACACCGGGGAGCTGTTTTTT
v_call: TRBV5-1; j_call: TRBJ2-2; d_call: NA; clone_size: many; cdr3_aa: CASSLEVGAGELFF; cdr3_nt: TGCGCCAGCAGCTTGGAAGTGGGAGCCGGGGAGCTGTTTTTT
v_call: TRBV5-8; j_call: TRBJ2-7; d_call: NA; clone_size: NA; cdr3_aa: CASSSTDPYEQYF; cdr3_nt: TGTGCCAGCAGCTCGACAGACCCCTACGAGCAGTACTTC
v_call: TRBV29-1; j_call: TRBJ2-5; d_call: TRBD2; clone_size: NA; cdr3_aa: CSVRLALIGTQYF; cdr3_nt: TGCAGCGTCAGACTAGCGCTCATTGGGACCCAGTACTTC
v_call: TRBV7-2; j_call: TRBJ1-1; d_call: NA; clone_size: NA; cdr3_aa: CASSLGRGRTEAFF; cdr3_nt: TGTGCCAGCAGCTTAGGCCGGGGACGGACTGAAGCTTTCTTT
v_call: TRBV9; j_call: TRBJ1-1; d_call: NA; clone_size: medium-sized; cdr3_aa: CASTGVNTEAFF; cdr3_nt: TGTGCCAGCACGGGGGTGAACACTGAAGCTTTCTTT
v_call: TRBV5-5; j_call: TRBJ2-7; d_call: TRBD1; clone_size: NA; cdr3_aa: CASSPGQGMSYEQYF; cdr3_nt: TGTGCCAGCAGCCCCGGACAGGGGATGTCCTACGAGCAGTACTTC
v_call: TRBV18; j_call: TRBJ2-1; d_call: NA; clone_size: NA; cdr3_aa: CASSPLSAGASQVGEQFF; cdr3_nt: TGTGCCAGCTCACCACTTTCGGCTGGGGCGAGCCAAGTTGGTGAGCAGTTCTTC
v_call: TRBV5-6; j_call: TRBJ2-3; d_call: NA; clone_size: NA; cdr3_aa: CASSHDLGRDTDTQYF; cdr3_nt: TGTGCCAGCAGCCACGACCTCGGCCGGGACACAGATACGCAGTATTTT
v_call: TRBV7-9; j_call: TRBJ2-2; d_call: NA; clone_size: once; cdr3_aa: CASSSGGTGELFF; cdr3_nt: TGTGCCAGCAGCTCCGGAGGGACCGGGGAGCTGTTTTTT
v_call: TRBV9; j_call: TRBJ1-3; d_call: TRBD1; clone_size: NA; cdr3_aa: CASSSSQGEKYSGNTIYF; cdr3_nt: TGTGCCAGCAGCTCCTCGCAGGGGGAGAAGTACTCTGGAAACACCATATATTTT
v_call: TRBV6-5; j_call: TRBJ1-5; d_call: NA; clone_size: few; cdr3_aa: CASSLGDWWNQPQHF; cdr3_nt: TGTGCCAGCAGCTTGGGGGACTGGTGGAATCAGCCCCAGCATTTT
v_call: TRBV6-1; j_call: TRBJ2-2; d_call: TRBD2; clone_size: few; cdr3_aa: CASKLASGNTGELFF; cdr3_nt: TGTGCCAGCAAGCTAGCTAGCGGGAACACCGGGGAGCTGTTTTTT
v_call: TRBV7-9; j_call: TRBJ2-7; d_call: TRBD2; clone_size: NA; cdr3_aa: CASSSSGGPYEQYF; cdr3_nt: TGTGCCAGCAGTTCTAGCGGGGGGCCCTACGAGCAGTACTTC
v_call: TRBV2; j_call: TRBJ2-7; d_call: NA; clone_size: NA; cdr3_aa: CASSEHYEQYF; cdr3_nt: TGTGCCAGCAGTGAGCACTACGAGCAGTACTTC
v_call: TRBV7-2; j_call: TRBJ2-7; d_call: TRBD1; clone_size: NA; cdr3_aa: CASSLGGGQGAYEQYF; cdr3_nt: TGTGCCAGCAGCTTAGGAGGGGGACAGGGGGCTTACGAGCAGTACTTC
v_call: TRBV6-5; j_call: TRBJ1-1; d_call: NA; clone_size: NA; cdr3_aa: CASSYSFGQKAFF; cdr3_nt: TGTGCCAGCAGCTATAGCTTTGGACAGAAAGCTTTCTTT
v_call: TRBV7-9; j_call: TRBJ1-1; d_call: NA; clone_size: NA; cdr3_aa: CASSLIQVEAFF; cdr3_nt: TGTGCCAGCAGCTTAATTCAAGTGGAAGCTTTCTTT
v_call: TRBV30; j_call: TRBJ2-7; d_call: TRBD2; clone_size: NA; cdr3_aa: CAWSVLGGSSYEQYF; cdr3_nt: TGTGCCTGGAGTGTGCTGGGAGGGAGCTCCTACGAGCAGTACTTC
v_call: TRBV7-8; j_call: TRBJ1-2; d_call: NA; clone_size: NA; cdr3_aa: CASSSPGAGAGYTF; cdr3_nt: TGTGCCAGCAGCTCCCCGGGAGCCGGGGCGGGCTACACCTTC
v_call: TRBV4-1; j_call: TRBJ2-5; d_call: NA; clone_size: NA; cdr3_aa: CASSQLRQETQYF; cdr3_nt: TGCGCCAGCAGCCAGTTGAGGCAAGAGACCCAGTACTTC
v_call: TRBV21-1; j_call: TRBJ2-1; d_call: NA; clone_size: NA; cdr3_aa: CASSKWGCPGCDYNEQFF; cdr3_nt: TGTGCCAGCAGCAAATGGGGCTGTCCAGGGTGCGACTACAATGAGCAGTTCTTC
v_call: TRBV14; j_call: TRBJ2-1; d_call: NA; clone_size: NA; cdr3_aa: CASSQGSRSYNEQFF; cdr3_nt: TGTGCCAGCAGCCAGGGCAGTCGCTCCTACAATGAGCAGTTCTTC